A single sample is the source of the 5 T cell receptor beta chains below, sequenced in a study of radiotherapy plus CTLA-4 blockade in lung cancer. TCRdb's table, derived via immunoSEQ multiplex PCR, lists solely in-frame clones and lacks some. The profile covers roughly 90,000 clones, with around 88% appearing a single time and 4.9% taken by the ten largest. The material was peripheral blood, obtained from a patient treated with radiotherapy plus ipilimumab. The receptors come from a human donor with non-small cell lung cancer that progressed on radiotherapy plus ipilimumab.

The rearrangement uses TRBV12-5 and TRBJ1-5, with D uncertain. Germline V CDR1 and CDR2: LGHNT, FRNRAP. The germline V and J ends were trimmed by 5 bases and 10 bases, with 9 bases remaining between them. The CDR3 is 11 residues long. CDR3 loop: CASGNRGPQHF. CDR3 in DNA: TGTGCTAGTGGTAACCGCGGTCCCCAGCATTTT. Full variable domain (outside the CDR3, taken from reference TRBV12-5 and TRBJ1-5): DARVTQTPRHKVTEMGQEVTMRCQPILGHNTVFWYRQTMMQGLELLAYFRNRAPLDDSGMPKDRFSAEMPDATLATLKIQPSEPRDSAVYFCASGNRGPQHFGDGTRLSIL.

The chain combines TRBV10-1 with TRBJ2-1, with 9 bases fitting TRBD1. V gave up 6 bases and J gave up 6 bases; unmatched junction bases: 3. Germline assignment: CDR1 WNHNN and CDR2 SYGVQD (reference sequence). The CDR3 length is 13 residues. The CDR3 sequence: CASSGTGLNEQFF. DNA of the CDR3: TGCGCCAGCAGCGGGACAGGGCTCAATGAGCAGTTCTTC.

This rearrangement joins TRBV7-2 to TRBJ1-5, with D perhaps TRBD1 (5 bases). In germline, CDR1 is SGHTA, CDR2 FQGNSA. The CDR3 totals 16 residues. Trimming stripped 3 bases from V and 0 bases from J, with 12 bases between. CDR3 protein: CASSFGGGRSNQPQHF. In DNA form, the CDR3 reads TGTGCCAGCAGCTTCGGGGGGGGTCGTAGCAATCAGCCCCAGCATTTT.

This clone appeared a single time. The chain uses TRBV2 and TRBJ2-2, with TRBD2 matching over 8 bases. The CDR3 totals 15 residues. J was trimmed by 7 bases and V by 6 bases; bases with no gene match: 10. Germline CDR1 SNHLY, CDR2 FYNNEI. CDR3 in amino acids: CASRGAGEYGGELFF. CDR3 sequence (DNA): TGTGCCAGCAGGGGAGCGGGAGAGTATGGCGGGGAGCTGTTTTTT.

This chain uses TRBV12-5 with TRBJ2-1; D gene unclear. Per the germline V gene, CDR1 is LGHNT and CDR2 is FRNRAP. With 10 bases removed from V and 6 bases from J, the gap between germline ends came to 16 bases. The CDR3 runs to 13 residues. The CDR3 loop is CATDGRSGNEQFF. In DNA form, the CDR3 reads TGTGCTACCGATGGCAGGTCCGGCAATGAGCAGTTCTTC.